The 21 T cell receptor beta chains in this list originate from one sample, sequenced in a study of T cells after yellow fever vaccination. TCRdb fed the 5' RACE reads into MiXCR, producing one record per CDR3 protein. Seen here are approximately 110,000 distinct CDR3 sequences, 6% to 8% observed once, and the top ten hold roughly 2.6%. The sample here was CD4+ T cells sorted from PBMCs, taken more than 8 days after the first yellow fever vaccination. These receptors came from a man aged 18 to 35 who received the YFV17D yellow fever vaccine.

This clonotype showed up many times. The chain is built from TRBV6-4 and TRBJ2-3; D ambiguous. V was pared by 3 bases and J by 1 base, with 8 bases between. The germline V gene has CDR1 MRHNA and CDR2 SNTAGT. The CDR3 covers 14 residues. The CDR3 spells CASSEYFGTDTQYF. CDR3 nucleotide sequence: TGTGCCAGCAGTGAGTATTTCGGCACAGATACGCAGTATTTT.

This clonotype was recorded at least ten times. The chain is built from TRBV7-2 and TRBJ2-1; D is unresolved. This CDR3 region has 14 residues. V was pared by 2 bases and J by 6 bases, with 11 bases between. Germline V gene lookup returns CDR1 SGHTA and CDR2 FQGNSA. The CDR3 is CASSLWGTSNEQFF. CDR3 nucleotide sequence: TGTGCCAGCAGCTTATGGGGAACCAGCAATGAGCAGTTCTTC.

The chain uses TRBV5-1 and TRBJ2-1; D possibly matches TRBD1 or TRBD2 (6 bases each). Trimming took off 7 bases at V and 4 bases at J, with 15 bases between the two ends. The CDR3 has 14 residues. The germline V gene has CDR1 SGHRS and CDR2 YFSETQ. The CDR3 is CASAPGATYNEQFF. CDR3 in DNA: TGCGCCAGCGCGCCGGGGGCGACTTACAATGAGCAGTTCTTC.

This clonotype was observed many times. The chain has TRBV7-3 and TRBJ1-3, with D tentatively TRBD1 (5 bases). The germline gives CDR1 SGHTA, CDR2 FQGTGA. This CDR3 is 15 amino acids long. The V end lost 2 bases, the J end lost 4 bases, and 12 bases lay between the germline ends. CDR3 region: CASSLGAGWGNTIYF. The CDR3 nucleotides read TGTGCCAGCAGCTTAGGGGCAGGGTGGGGAAACACCATATATTTT. Full variable domain (rest looked up from reference TRBV7-3 and TRBJ1-3): GAGVSQTPSNKVTEKGKYVELRCDPISGHTALYWYRQSLGQGPEFLIYFQGTGAADDSGLPNDRFFAVRPEGSVSTLKIQRTERGDSAVYLCASSLGAGWGNTIYFGEGSWLTVV.

The rearrangement links TRBV7-9 to TRBJ1-1, with D possibly matching TRBD1 (5 bases). Trimming pared 2 bases from V and 4 bases from J, leaving 11 bases between. Germline V gene lookup returns CDR1 SEHNR and CDR2 FQNEAQ (reference sequence). The CDR3 runs to 14 residues. The CDR3 DNA sequence: TGTGCCAGCAGCTTAACGGGGGACGTCACTGAAGCTTTCTTT. This sequence encodes CASSLTGDVTEAFF.

This clonotype was counted many times. This chain connects TRBV18 to TRBJ1-2; D unresolved. V lost 0 bases, J lost 2 bases, and 13 bases lay in between. The CDR3 loop spans 16 amino acids. Germline loops: CDR1 KGHSH, CDR2 LQKENI. This CDR3 reads CASSPPPKSQNYGYTF. CDR3 coding DNA: TGTGCCAGCTCACCACCACCCAAATCCCAAAACTATGGCTACACCTTC.

This clonotype was seen many times. This chain connects TRBV10-3 to TRBJ1-2; no firm D call. Germline V gene data show CDR1 as ENHRY and CDR2 as SYGVKD. This CDR3 contains 16 residues. Trimming left V 2 bases short and J 4 bases short, with 17 bases between. CDR3 protein: CAISEPPDPGVYGYTF. CDR3 nucleotides: TGTGCCATCAGTGAGCCACCGGATCCCGGAGTCTATGGCTACACCTTC.

This clonotype was seen ten or more times. V gene TRBV5-1 combines with J gene TRBJ2-1; D remains ambiguous. Germline V CDR1 and CDR2: SGHRS, YFSETQ. V lost 0 bases, J lost 4 bases, and 8 bases lay in between. The CDR3 has 14 residues. The CDR3 loop reads CASSLVPEYNEQFF. The CDR3 DNA reads TGCGCCAGCAGCTTGGTTCCGGAGTACAATGAGCAGTTCTTC. The full variable domain, its missing parts supplied by reference TRBV5-1 and TRBJ2-1, is KAGVTQTPRYLIKTRGQQVTLSCSPISGHRSVSWYQQTPGQGLQFLFEYFSETQRNKGNFPGRFSGRQFSNSRSEMNVSTLELGDSALYLCASSLVPEYNEQFFGPGTRLTVL.

This clonotype came up a few times. This chain links TRBV5-6 with TRBJ2-1; 10 bases are shared with TRBD2. The V gene end was trimmed by 5 bases and the J gene end by 10 bases; junction bases not matched to a gene: 12. The CDR3 runs 15 residues. Germline CDR1 and CDR2: SGHDT and YYEEEE. This chain's CDR3 is CASRTSGGAFWEQFF. The CDR3 region has the DNA TGTGCCAGCAGGACCAGCGGGGGGGCTTTTTGGGAGCAGTTCTTC.

This clonotype has at least ten counts. The chain carries TRBV20-1 and TRBJ2-5; 8 positions match TRBD1. The CDR3 is 14 amino acids. With 4 bases clipped from V and 5 bases from J, the junction kept 9 bases outside the gene matches. From germline, CDR1 is DFQATT and CDR2 SNEGSKA (reference sequence). The CDR3 DNA sequence: TGCAGTGCTATCACACGGACAGGGCTGGAGACCCAGTACTTC. It yields the protein CSAITRTGLETQYF.

The sample holds many counts of this clonotype. The V and J genes are TRBV7-3 and TRBJ2-7; D is uncertain. Deletions cut 0 bases from V and 6 bases from J, with 6 bases between. The CDR3 totals 12 residues. Per germline, CDR1 SGHTA and CDR2 FQGTGA. The CDR3 spells CASSLTTCEQYV. CDR3 DNA: TGTGCCAGCAGCTTAACCACCTGCGAGCAGTACGTC.

The chain employs TRBV15 and TRBJ2-7; maybe TRBD1 (7 bases). Trimming took 1 base from V and 3 from J, leaving 13 bases between them. Germline CDR1 reads LNHNV; CDR2 reads YYDKDF (reference sequence). The CDR3 length is 15 residues. The CDR3 DNA reads as TGTGCCACCAGCAGAGCGCGCCAGGGGGGCTACGAGCAGTACTTC. Protein product: CATSRARQGGYEQYF.

This clonotype was detected many times. V is TRBV20-1 and J is TRBJ1-1; D is unclear. CDR1 is DFQATT, CDR2 SNEGSKA, per germline (reference sequence). This CDR3 is 11 amino acids long. V was cut by 8 bases and J by 4 bases, with 11 bases left in between. CDR3 sequence reads: CSSLRLTEAFF. In DNA, the CDR3 is TGCAGTTCCCTCCGGCTCACTGAAGCTTTCTTT.

The chain has TRBV7-6 and TRBJ2-1, with D hard to call. Germline CDR1 SGHVS, CDR2 FNYEAQ. The ends were cut back, 0 bases at V and 0 bases at J, with 15 bases in the middle. This CDR3 comprises 18 residues. The CDR3 sequence: CASSLAPVSFSSYNEQFF. The CDR3, as DNA: TGTGCCAGCAGCTTAGCGCCGGTGTCATTTAGCTCCTACAATGAGCAGTTCTTC.

This clonotype appeared many times. The V and J genes are TRBV23-1 and TRBJ2-5, with D possibly matching TRBD1 (6 bases). TRBV23-1 is an open reading frame, and its role is uncertain. The CDR3 has 19 amino acids. Trimming took 0 bases from V and 5 from J, leaving 25 bases between them. CDR3 sequence (DNA): TGCGCCAGCAGTCAATCGGGTCTTCGTATGGACAGAGGTCGGGAGACCCAGTACTTC. Protein sequence: CASSQSGLRMDRGRETQYF.

For this clonotype: This may be a read error, as it is one base from a much larger clone. V gene TRBV5-6 combines with J gene TRBJ2-3; a weak D match, TRBD2 (7 bases). CDR1 is SGHDT, CDR2 YYEEEE, per germline. The CDR3 extends over 16 amino acids. V lost 4 bases and J 4 bases, leaving 19 bases between the germline ends. The CDR3 DNA sequence: TGTGCCAGCAGCCGGGGGGCGCTACGGGACTCAGATACGCAGTATTTT. Translation: CASSRGALRDSDTQYF. The entire variable domain, with the rest obtained from reference TRBV5-6 and TRBJ2-3, is as follows: DAGVTQSPTHLIKTRGQQVTLRCSPKSGHDTVSWYQQALGQGPQFIFQYYEEEERQRGNFPDRFSGHQFPNYSSELNVNALLLGDSALYLCASSRGALRDSDTQYFGPGTRLTVL.

On this clonotype: This may be a read error: a much more frequent sequence differs by one nucleotide. This chain uses TRBV10-3 with TRBJ2-5, with D possibly being TRBD1 or TRBD2 (5 bases each). Germline CDR1 and CDR2: ENHRY and SYGVKD. V was cut by 8 bases and J by 5 bases, with 15 bases left in between. This CDR3 comprises 13 residues. CDR3 protein: CAICASWGETQYF. The CDR3 DNA sequence: TGTGCCATCTGTGCGAGTTGGGGGGAGACCCAGTACTTC.

The table lists this clonotype with many counts. The J gene is TRBJ2-7, the V gene TRBV7-3; no clear D. The CDR3 totals 13 residues. CDR1 and CDR2 from the germline V gene are SGHTA and FQGTGA. Between the trimmed V and J ends, which lost 1 base and 7 bases, there was a span of 11 bases. CDR3 region: CASSLNLGGEQYF. The CDR3 nucleotides read TGTGCCAGCAGCTTAAACCTGGGTGGGGAGCAGTACTTC.

This clonotype was found many times. This chain joins TRBV5-6 and TRBJ1-1; D unresolved. This CDR3 spans 14 amino acids. Trimming removed 4 bases from V and 1 base from J, with 11 bases in between. Germline-derived CDR1 and CDR2 are SGHDT and YYEEEE. The CDR3 DNA sequence: TGTGCCAGCAGCCCGGTCTGGGGGAACACTGAAGCTTTCTTT. Translated, it gives CASSPVWGNTEAFF.

This clonotype was counted between two and nine times. J is TRBJ2-3 and V is TRBV5-1; 7 bases line up with TRBD2. Germline V CDR1 and CDR2: SGHRS, YFSETQ. V was pared by 0 bases and J by 0 bases, with 7 bases of the junction left unmatched. This CDR3 comprises 17 residues. Here the CDR3 DNA reads TGCGCCAGCAGCTTGGTTGCAGCGGGGCCTAGCACAGATACGCAGTATTTT. It is translated as CASSLVAAGPSTDTQYF.

This clonotype was picked up many times. The chain combines TRBV29-1 with TRBJ2-1; tentative D call: TRBD1 (6 bases). From germline, CDR1 is SQVTM and CDR2 ANQGSEA. The CDR3 runs 13 residues. V lost 6 bases, J lost 7 bases, and 16 bases lay in between. The CDR3 nucleotides read TGCAGCGTCGGCGTCTACAGGGATAATGAGCAGTTCTTC. This translates into CSVGVYRDNEQFF.